Listed below are T cell receptor beta chains from one sample, sequenced in a study of cytomegalovirus exposure and HLA in healthy donors. Libraries were prepared by immunoSEQ multiplex PCR; TCRdb keeps only in-frame clonotypes and omits some of them. Of around 150,000 clones listed, around 92% are singletons. The material sequenced was PBMCs. The receptors originated from a man between 18 and 29 years old in good health and CMV-seropositive. CDR3s include the opening cysteine and the closing phenylalanine or tryptophan. D genes are given only for firm matches. For some rows the clone size is stated as once, few or many, or as a class when expanded; others skip it.

>TRBV7-9|-|TRBJ1-1|TRBD1
CASSLQGAEAFF
TGTGCCAGCAGCTTGCAGGGGGCTGAAGCTTTCTTT
>TRBV6-1|-|TRBJ1-5|-
CASSATGQPQHF
TGTGCCAGCAGTGCGACAGGTCAGCCCCAGCATTTT
>TRBV9|-|TRBJ2-7|-
CASSGRGYEQYF
TGTGCCAGCAGCGGCAGGGGTTACGAGCAGTACTTC
>TRBV5-1|-|TRBJ2-1|-
CASSLGLVSYNEQFF
TGCGCCAGCAGCTTGGGACTAGTTTCCTACAATGAGCAGTTCTTC
>TRBV6-4|-|TRBJ2-3|-
CASSVGGRSTDTQYF
TGTGCCAGCAGTGTGGGGGGAAGAAGCACAGATACGCAGTATTTT
>TRBV30|few|TRBJ1-2|-
CASTQAVGDGYTF
TGTGCCTCCACCCAGGCCGTAGGGGATGGCTACACCTTC
>TRBV7-9|-|TRBJ2-3|TRBD2
CASSPRGGRADTQYF
TGTGCCAGCAGCCCCCGCGGGGGGCGCGCAGATACGCAGTATTTT
>TRBV6-6|once|TRBJ2-3|-
CASSYRGFGTDTQYF
TGTGCCAGCAGTTACAGGGGGTTCGGTACAGATACGCAGTATTTT
>TRBV29-1|-|TRBJ1-1|TRBD1
CSGRDSMNTEAFF
TGCAGCGGCCGGGACAGCATGAACACTGAAGCTTTCTTT
>TRBV4-1|once|TRBJ2-7|TRBD2
CASSQDTTSGLYEQYF
TGCGCCAGCAGCCAAGATACCACTAGCGGCCTCTACGAGCAGTACTTC
>TRBV2|-|TRBJ2-3|TRBD2
CASSERLAIDTQYF
TGTGCCAGCAGTGAGAGACTAGCTATAGATACGCAGTATTTT
>TRBV4-2|-|TRBJ2-1|TRBD2
CASSLGSGSGEQFF
TGTGCCAGCAGCCTCGGGAGCGGGAGTGGTGAGCAGTTCTTC
>TRBV18|-|TRBJ2-1|TRBD2
CASSLSLTTSGNFEQFF
TGTGCCAGCTCACTTAGTCTAACGACTAGCGGGAACTTTGAGCAGTTCTTC
>TRBV18|-|TRBJ1-1|TRBD1
CASSRGQGTNEAFF
TGTGCCAGCTCACGCGGACAGGGGACGAATGAAGCTTTCTTT
>TRBV9|few|TRBJ2-2|-
CASSRTDSNTGELFF
TGTGCCAGCAGCCGGACAGATTCGAACACCGGGGAGCTGTTTTTT
>TRBV28|-|TRBJ2-5|-
CASSFKGLMRETQYF
TGTGCCAGCAGTTTCAAAGGACTCATGAGGGAGACCCAGTACTTC
>TRBV21-1|-|TRBJ2-6|-
CASPPRRSSGANVLTF
TGTGCCAGCCCCCCGCGGAGAAGCTCTGGGGCCAACGTCCTGACTTTC
>TRBV5-1|-|TRBJ2-7|TRBD1
CASSEDREQYF
TGCGCCAGCAGCGAGGACAGGGAGCAGTACTTC
>TRBV5-1|-|TRBJ2-1|-
CASSLTSRNEQFF
TGCGCCAGCAGCTTAACTAGCCGCAATGAGCAGTTCTTC
>TRBV9|-|TRBJ2-5|-
CASSIGGPGETQYF
TGTGCCAGCAGCATCGGGGGGCCTGGAGAGACCCAGTACTTC
>TRBV19|-|TRBJ2-2|-
CASSTFTGELFF
TGTGCCAGTAGTACATTCACCGGGGAGCTGTTTTTT
>TRBV6-5|-|TRBJ2-1|TRBD1
CASSSPGQGRFEQFF
TGTGCCAGCAGTTCGCCGGGACAGGGGCGATTCGAGCAGTTCTTC
>TRBV4-1|-|TRBJ2-7|-
CASSLRLVAYEQYF
TGCGCCAGCAGCCTCCGACTAGTCGCCTACGAGCAGTACTTC
>TRBV28|-|TRBJ2-7|TRBD2
CASSQLAGRTLSYEQYF
TGTGCCAGCAGTCAATTAGCGGGACGTACCCTCTCCTACGAGCAGTACTTC
>TRBV7-2|-|TRBJ2-2|TRBD2
CASSFPGTSGKSGELFF
TGTGCCAGCAGCTTCCCCGGGACTAGCGGGAAGAGCGGGGAGCTGTTTTTT
>TRBV19|few|TRBJ2-7|TRBD2
CASSEQLAGGPYEQYF
TGTGCCAGTAGTGAACAACTAGCGGGAGGCCCTTACGAGCAGTACTTC
>TRBV7-9|-|TRBJ1-1|TRBD1
CASSLYGNRGRNTEAFF
TGTGCCAGCAGCTTATATGGGAACAGGGGGCGGAACACTGAAGCTTTCTTT
>TRBV10-3|few|TRBJ1-1|-
CAISESRSGEAFF
TGTGCCATCAGTGAGTCGAGGTCAGGGGAAGCTTTCTTT
>TRBV7-9|once|TRBJ2-7|TRBD2
CASSLDRGSVYEQYF
TGTGCCAGCAGCTTAGATCGCGGGAGCGTCTACGAGCAGTACTTC
>TRBV7-6|-|TRBJ1-2|TRBD1
CASSQSGGSYGYTF
TGTGCCAGCAGCCAGTCAGGGGGTTCCTATGGCTACACCTTC
>TRBV28|-|TRBJ1-5|TRBD1
CASRTGGLLNQPQHF
TGTGCCAGCCGAACAGGGGGACTCCTCAATCAGCCCCAGCATTTT
>TRBV27|-|TRBJ2-1|TRBD2
CASSLLSSGRAHEQFF
TGTGCCAGCAGCCTTTTGTCTAGCGGGAGGGCCCATGAGCAGTTCTTC
>TRBV12-5|once|TRBJ2-1|-
CASGLGSPLNNEQFF
TGTGCTAGTGGTTTGGGGTCCCCACTAAACAATGAGCAGTTCTTC
>TRBV19|-|TRBJ2-2|TRBD2
CASALPWGLAGGPSTGELFF
TGTGCCAGCGCCCTTCCCTGGGGATTAGCGGGAGGGCCGAGCACCGGGGAGCTGTTTTTT
>TRBV27|-|TRBJ1-5|-
CASSLSLGVDQPQHF
TGTGCCAGCAGTTTATCGTTGGGAGTGGATCAGCCCCAGCATTTT
>TRBV11-3|-|TRBJ2-3|TRBD2
CASSFPRAGGTADTQYF
TGTGCCAGCAGCTTTCCTCGAGCGGGAGGAACTGCAGATACGCAGTATTTT
>TRBV30|-|TRBJ2-1|TRBD2
CAWSPSLAGPYNEQFF
TGTGCCTGGAGCCCGTCCCTAGCGGGACCCTACAATGAGCAGTTCTTC